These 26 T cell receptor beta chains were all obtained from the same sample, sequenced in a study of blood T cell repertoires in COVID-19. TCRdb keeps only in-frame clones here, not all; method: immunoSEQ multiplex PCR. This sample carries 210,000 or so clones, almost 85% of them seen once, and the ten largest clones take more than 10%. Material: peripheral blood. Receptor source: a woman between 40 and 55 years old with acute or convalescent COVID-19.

CDR3 residues: CASGSMTGTGNYEQYF. The CDR3, as DNA: TGTGCTAGTGGTTCCATGACCGGGACAGGGAACTACGAGCAGTACTTC. The rearrangement links TRBV12-5 to TRBJ2-7, with 9 bases that match TRBD1. The junction had 10 bases not matched to a gene; V was cut back by 4 bases and J by 3 bases. In germline, CDR1 is LGHNT, CDR2 FRNRAP. The CDR3 loop spans 16 amino acids.

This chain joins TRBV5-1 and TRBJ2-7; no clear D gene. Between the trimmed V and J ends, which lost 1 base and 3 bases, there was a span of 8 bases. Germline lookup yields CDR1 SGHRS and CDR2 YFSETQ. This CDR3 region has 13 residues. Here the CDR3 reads CASSLPPSYEQYF. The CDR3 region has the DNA TGCGCCAGCAGCTTGCCCCCGAGCTACGAGCAGTACTTC.

CDR3 amino acids: CASSIRQMSSGNTIYF. In nucleotides, the CDR3 is TGTGCCAGTAGTATCAGACAGATGAGCTCTGGAAACACCATATATTTT. The J gene is TRBJ1-3, the V gene TRBV19; D may be TRBD1 (5 bases). CDR3 length: 16 residues. From germline, CDR1 is LNHDA and CDR2 SQIVND (reference sequence). Trimming cost V 3 bases and J 0 bases, with 12 bases left between them.

CDR3 region: CASTLNPREAPYEQYF. The DNA of the CDR3 is TGTGCCAGTACCCTTAATCCGCGGGAGGCTCCTTACGAGCAGTACTTC. This sequence joins TRBV19 and TRBJ2-7; 8 positions match TRBD2. Germline V gives CDR1 LNHDA, CDR2 SQIVND (reference sequence). Trimming cost V 7 bases and J 4 bases; bases outside gene matches: 15. The CDR3 has 16 amino acids.

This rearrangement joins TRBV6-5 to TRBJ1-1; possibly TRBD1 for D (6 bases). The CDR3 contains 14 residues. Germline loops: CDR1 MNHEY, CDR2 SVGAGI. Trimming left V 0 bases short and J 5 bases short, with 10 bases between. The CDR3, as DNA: TGTGCCAGCAGTTACTCGAGGGGGGGAACTGAAGCTTTCTTT. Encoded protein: CASSYSRGGTEAFF.

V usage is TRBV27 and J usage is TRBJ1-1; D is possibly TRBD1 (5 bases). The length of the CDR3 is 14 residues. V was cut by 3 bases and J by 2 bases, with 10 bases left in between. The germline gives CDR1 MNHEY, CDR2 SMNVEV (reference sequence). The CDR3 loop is CASSLGGFNTEAFF. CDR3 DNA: TGTGCCAGCAGTTTGGGGGGGTTTAACACTGAAGCTTTCTTT.

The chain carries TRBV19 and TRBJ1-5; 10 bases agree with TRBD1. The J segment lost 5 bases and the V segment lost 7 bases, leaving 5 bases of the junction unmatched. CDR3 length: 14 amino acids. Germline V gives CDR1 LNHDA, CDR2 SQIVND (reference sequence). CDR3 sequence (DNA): TGTGCCAGTACCCGGACAGGGGGGGATCAGCCCCAGCATTTT. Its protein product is CASTRTGGDQPQHF.

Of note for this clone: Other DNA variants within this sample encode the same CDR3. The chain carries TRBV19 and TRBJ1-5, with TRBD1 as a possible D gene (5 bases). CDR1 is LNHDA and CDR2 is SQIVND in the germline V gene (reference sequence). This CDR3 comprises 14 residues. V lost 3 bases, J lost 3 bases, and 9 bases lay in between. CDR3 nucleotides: TGTGCCAGTAGTATTGGGGGGGACAATCAGCCCCAGCATTTT. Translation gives CASSIGGDNQPQHF.

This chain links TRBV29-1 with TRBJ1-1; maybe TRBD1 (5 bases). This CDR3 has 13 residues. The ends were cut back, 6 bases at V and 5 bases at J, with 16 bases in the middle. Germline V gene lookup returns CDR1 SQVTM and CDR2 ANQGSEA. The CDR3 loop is CSVFRRGRTEAFF. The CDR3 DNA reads TGCAGCGTCTTCCGCCGGGGGAGGACTGAAGCTTTCTTT.

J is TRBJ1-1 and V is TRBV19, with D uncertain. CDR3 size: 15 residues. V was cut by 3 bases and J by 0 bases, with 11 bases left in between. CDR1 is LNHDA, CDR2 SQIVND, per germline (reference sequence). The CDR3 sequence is CASSMAGLLNTEAFF. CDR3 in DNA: TGTGCCAGTAGTATGGCAGGCCTTCTGAACACTGAAGCTTTCTTT. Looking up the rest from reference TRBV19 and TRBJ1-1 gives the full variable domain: DGGITQSPKYLFRKEGQNVTLSCEQNLNHDAMYWYRQDPGQGLRLIYYSQIVNDFQKGDIAEGYSVSREKKESFPLTVTSAQKNPTAFYLCASSMAGLLNTEAFFGQGTRLTVV.

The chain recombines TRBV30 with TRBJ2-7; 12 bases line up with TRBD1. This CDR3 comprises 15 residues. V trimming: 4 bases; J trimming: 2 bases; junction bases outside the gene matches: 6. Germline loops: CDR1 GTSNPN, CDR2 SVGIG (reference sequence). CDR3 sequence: CAWKGDRGPTYEQYF. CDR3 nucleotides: TGTGCCTGGAAGGGGGACAGGGGGCCGACCTACGAGCAGTACTTC.

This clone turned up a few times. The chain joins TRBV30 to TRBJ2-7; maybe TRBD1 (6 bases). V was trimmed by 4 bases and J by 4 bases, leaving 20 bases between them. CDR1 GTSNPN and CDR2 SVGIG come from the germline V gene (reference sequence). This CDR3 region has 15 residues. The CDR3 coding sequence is TGTGCCTGGACCGACTCGGGCAGGGGTATGTACGAGCAGTACTTC. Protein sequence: CAWTDSGRGMYEQYF. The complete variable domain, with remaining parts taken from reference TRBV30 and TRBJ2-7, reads SQTIHQWPATLVQPVGSPLSLECTVEGTSNPNLYWYRQAAGRGLQLLFYSVGIGQISSEVPQNLSASRPQDRQFILSSKKLLLSDSGFYLCAWTDSGRGMYEQYFGPGTRLTVT.

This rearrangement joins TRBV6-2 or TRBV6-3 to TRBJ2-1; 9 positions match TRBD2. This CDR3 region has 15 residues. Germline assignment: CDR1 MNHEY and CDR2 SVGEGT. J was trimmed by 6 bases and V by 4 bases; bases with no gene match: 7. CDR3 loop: CASSSTSGVPNEQFF. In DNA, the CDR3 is TGTGCCAGCAGTTCGACTAGCGGAGTCCCCAATGAGCAGTTCTTC.

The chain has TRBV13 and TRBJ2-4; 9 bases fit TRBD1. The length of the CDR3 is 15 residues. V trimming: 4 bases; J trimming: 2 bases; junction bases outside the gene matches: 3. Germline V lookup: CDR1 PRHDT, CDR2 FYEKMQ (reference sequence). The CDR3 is CASSSDRGSKNIQYF. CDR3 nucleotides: TGTGCCAGCAGCTCGGACAGGGGATCCAAAAACATTCAGTACTTC. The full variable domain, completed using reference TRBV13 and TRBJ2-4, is AAGVIQSPRHLIKEKRETATLKCYPIPRHDTVYWYQQGPGQDPQFLISFYEKMQSDKGSIPDRFSAQQFSDYHSELNMSSLELGDSALYFCASSSDRGSKNIQYFGAGTRLSVL.

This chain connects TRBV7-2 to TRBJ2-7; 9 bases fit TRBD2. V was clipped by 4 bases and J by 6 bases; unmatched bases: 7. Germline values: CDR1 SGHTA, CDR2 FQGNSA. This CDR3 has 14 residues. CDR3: CASSYGGGASEQYF. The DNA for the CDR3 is TGTGCCAGCAGCTACGGCGGGGGGGCTTCCGAGCAGTACTTC.

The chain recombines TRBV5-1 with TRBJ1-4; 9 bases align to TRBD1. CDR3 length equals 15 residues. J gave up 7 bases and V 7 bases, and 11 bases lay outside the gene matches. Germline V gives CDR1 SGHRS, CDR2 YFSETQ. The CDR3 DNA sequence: TGCGCCAGCGCACTGGACAGGGGACAAGGTGAAAAACTGTTTTTT. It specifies CASALDRGQGEKLFF.

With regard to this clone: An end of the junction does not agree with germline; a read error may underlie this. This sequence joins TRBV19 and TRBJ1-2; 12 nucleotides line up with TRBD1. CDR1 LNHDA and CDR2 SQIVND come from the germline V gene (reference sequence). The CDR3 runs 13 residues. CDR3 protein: CASSDRDRGRRNF. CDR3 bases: TGTGCCAGTAGTGACCGGGACAGGGGGCGCAGAAACTTC.

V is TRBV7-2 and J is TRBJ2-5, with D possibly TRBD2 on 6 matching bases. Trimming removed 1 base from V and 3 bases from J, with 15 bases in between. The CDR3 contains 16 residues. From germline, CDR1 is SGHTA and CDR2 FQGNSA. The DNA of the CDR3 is TGTGCCAGCAGCTTAGGGCTGAGGGGCGGGGAAGAGACCCAGTACTTC. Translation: CASSLGLRGGEETQYF.

This chain's CDR3 is CASNKPGTSGNNEQFF. The CDR3 nucleotides are TGTGCCAGCAATAAACCGGGGACTAGCGGGAACAATGAGCAGTTCTTC. This chain connects TRBV6-6 to TRBJ2-1; 13 nucleotides match TRBD2. The CDR3 consists of 16 residues. From germline, CDR1 is MNHNY and CDR2 SVGAGI (reference sequence). V lost 7 bases to trimming and J lost 5 bases; unmatched junction nucleotides: 8.

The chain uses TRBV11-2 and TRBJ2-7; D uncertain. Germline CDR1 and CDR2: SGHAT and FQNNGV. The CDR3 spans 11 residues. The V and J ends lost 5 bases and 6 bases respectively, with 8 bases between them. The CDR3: CASSPWAEQYF. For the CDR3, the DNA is TGTGCCAGCAGCCCTTGGGCCGAGCAGTACTTC.

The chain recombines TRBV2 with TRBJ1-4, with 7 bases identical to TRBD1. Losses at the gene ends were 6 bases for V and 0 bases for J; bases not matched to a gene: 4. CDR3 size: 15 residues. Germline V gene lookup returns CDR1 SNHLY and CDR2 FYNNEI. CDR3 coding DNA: TGTGCCAGCAGGAGGGACAGTCCAACTAATGAAAAACTGTTTTTT. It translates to CASRRDSPTNEKLFF.

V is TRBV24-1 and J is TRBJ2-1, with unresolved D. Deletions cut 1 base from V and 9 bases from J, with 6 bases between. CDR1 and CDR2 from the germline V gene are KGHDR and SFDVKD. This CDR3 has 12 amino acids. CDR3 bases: TGTGCCACCAGTGATTTCTCGGGTGAGCAGTTCTTC. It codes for CATSDFSGEQFF.

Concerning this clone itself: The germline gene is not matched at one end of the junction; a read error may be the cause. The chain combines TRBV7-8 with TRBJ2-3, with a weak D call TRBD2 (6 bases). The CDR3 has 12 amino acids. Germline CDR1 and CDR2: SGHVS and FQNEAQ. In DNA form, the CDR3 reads TGTGCCAGCAGCCCAGACCGGGACTCACGTGATTTT. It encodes CASSPDRDSRDF.

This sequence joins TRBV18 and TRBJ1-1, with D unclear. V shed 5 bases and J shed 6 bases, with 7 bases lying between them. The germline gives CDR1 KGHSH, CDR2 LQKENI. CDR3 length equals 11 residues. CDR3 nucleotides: TGTGCCAGCTCAGAGAGGGCTGAAGCTTTCTTT. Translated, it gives CASSERAEAFF.

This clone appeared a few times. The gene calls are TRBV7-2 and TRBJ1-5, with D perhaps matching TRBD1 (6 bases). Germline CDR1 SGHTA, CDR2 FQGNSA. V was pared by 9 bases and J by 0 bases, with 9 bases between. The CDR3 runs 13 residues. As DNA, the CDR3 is TGTGCCAGTCAGGGGAATAGCAATCAGCCCCAGCATTTT. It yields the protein CASQGNSNQPQHF.

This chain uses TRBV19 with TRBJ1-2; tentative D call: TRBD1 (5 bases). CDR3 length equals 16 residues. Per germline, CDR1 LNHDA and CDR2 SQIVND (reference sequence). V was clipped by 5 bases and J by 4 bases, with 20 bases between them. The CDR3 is CASSLPSQGAIYGYTF. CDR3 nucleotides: TGTGCCAGTAGTCTTCCCTCGCAGGGTGCTATCTATGGCTACACCTTC.